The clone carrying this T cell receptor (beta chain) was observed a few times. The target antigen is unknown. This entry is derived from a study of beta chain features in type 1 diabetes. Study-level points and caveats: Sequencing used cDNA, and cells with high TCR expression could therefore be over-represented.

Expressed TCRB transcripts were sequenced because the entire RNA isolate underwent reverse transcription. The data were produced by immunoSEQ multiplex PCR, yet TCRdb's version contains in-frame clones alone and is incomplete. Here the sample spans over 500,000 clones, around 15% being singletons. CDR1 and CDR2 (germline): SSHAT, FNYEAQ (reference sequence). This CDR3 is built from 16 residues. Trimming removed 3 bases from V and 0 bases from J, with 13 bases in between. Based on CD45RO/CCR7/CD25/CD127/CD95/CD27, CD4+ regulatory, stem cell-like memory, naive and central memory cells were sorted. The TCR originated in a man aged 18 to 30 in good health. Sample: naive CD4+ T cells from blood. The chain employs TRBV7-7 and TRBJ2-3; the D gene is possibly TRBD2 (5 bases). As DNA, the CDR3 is TGTGCCAGCAGCTTGTATCTAACGGGAAGCACAGATACGCAGTATTTT. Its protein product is CASSLYLTGSTDTQYF.